This TCR beta chain was profiled in a study of OX40 agonist ivuxolimab in advanced cancers. Background on the study: An anti-OX40 (CD134) antibody with agonistic activity, ivuxolimab, was administered to patients.

Study results and limitations: Expanded clones were, on average, more numerous in CD8+ T cells than in CD4+. The expanded peripheral T cells' antigen specificity was not determined.

Comments on this clone: Its antigen is still unknown.

Profiled with immunoSEQ multiplex PCR; TCRdb holds only in-frame clones, not every one. This sample yields about 60,000 clones, of which 89% are seen a single time; roughly 12% belongs to the top ten. V was pared by 6 bases and J by 1 base, with 12 bases between. This CDR3 is 14 amino acids long. Germline values: CDR1 MNHEY, CDR2 SVGAGI. This TCR was sampled from an adult with an advanced solid tumor such as melanoma, head and neck, liver or kidney cancer. The sequenced sample was CD4+ or CD8+ T cells sorted from blood, obtained in a trial of the OX40 agonist ivuxolimab. The chain has TRBV6-5 and TRBJ1-1, with D tentatively TRBD1 (6 bases). The CDR3 bases are TGTGCCAGCAGGAGGGGGAAATCGAACACTGAAGCTTTCTTT. This translates into CASRRGKSNTEAFF.